What follows describes a single T cell receptor beta chain. This entry comes from a study of T cell changes during pregnancy in multiple sclerosis. CDR1 MNHNS and CDR2 SASEGT come from the germline V gene. The CDR3 loop spans 15 amino acids. Trimming took 0 bases from V and 5 from J, leaving 14 bases between them. The assay was immunoSEQ multiplex PCR, and TCRdb's table has in-frame clones only and misses some. There are some 79,000 clones in the sample; approximately 90% occur only once, and approximately 0.43% lies in the top ten. The chain joins TRBV6-1 to TRBJ2-7, with D perhaps matching TRBD1 (6 bases). The receptor was isolated from a female donor with multiple sclerosis, enrolled in a pregnancy study. The input for sequencing was CD4+ T cells from peripheral blood mononuclear cells, taken in the second trimester of pregnancy. In nucleotides, the CDR3 is TGTGCCAGCAGTGAAGCGCTTGGCAGGGGAGACGAGCAGTACTTC. Translating it yields CASSEALGRGDEQYF.